This TCR beta chain was recorded in a study of cytomegalovirus exposure and HLA in healthy donors. Notes on the study in general: Association with HLA alleles at 0.05 false discovery rate was found for 15,000 to 20,000 TCR beta sequences in a later analysis.

PCR employed 60 Vbeta and 13 Jbeta primers. Original processing methods: Around 10 million of the about 80 million unique TCR beta chains counted in a later analysis were shared. Method: immunoSEQ multiplex PCR; TCRdb's copy keeps in-frame clones and lacks some. V and J calls and clone size come straight from that table; D and trimming were deduced from the DNA. The sample shows more than 110,000 clones, 75% to 90% of them seen only once. Concerning this clone itself: Antigen unknown.

Healthy bone marrow donors made up the donor group. Though nominally healthy at sampling, donors likely had unrecorded immune exposures. The sequence was collected from a female donor in good health and CMV-seronegative. The sequencing input was PBMCs.

Here the CDR3 reads CASRLAGGAGELFF. CDR3 sequence (DNA): TGTGCCAGCAGGCTAGCGGGAGGAGCCGGGGAGCTGTTTTTT. V is TRBV27 and J is TRBJ2-2; 11 bases align to TRBD2. The CDR3 runs to 14 residues. CDR1 is MNHEY and CDR2 is SMNVEV in the germline V gene (reference sequence). V shed 6 bases and J 6 bases; nucleotides not matched to a gene: 3.